A selection of T cell receptor beta chains follows, all from one sample in a study of cytomegalovirus exposure and HLA in healthy donors. Assay used: immunoSEQ multiplex PCR; TCRdb lists only in-frame clones, some missing. The table shows approximately 59,000 clones, with around 92% occurring only once. The sample consisted of PBMCs. Receptors were obtained from a man younger than 30 in good health and CMV-seropositive. Both conserved end residues are part of each CDR3. A D gene is named only where the DNA matches it firmly. Clone size appears in some rows only: once, few, many, or a class for an expanded clone.

. | TRBJ2-1 | . | TRBV30 | CAWSVGTGILYNEQFF | TGTGCCTGGAGTGTAGGTACAGGGATTCTCTACAATGAGCAGTTCTTC
TRBD1 | TRBJ1-1 | . | TRBV29-1 | CSASGDRVDTEAFF | TGCAGCGCCTCTGGGGACAGGGTTGACACTGAAGCTTTCTTT
. | TRBJ1-2 | . | TRBV11-3 | CASSFPRRADPGGYTF | TGTGCCAGCAGCTTTCCCAGGCGGGCAGATCCGGGTGGCTACACCTTC
. | TRBJ2-7 | . | TRBV27 | CASSRAQTSGVTYEQYF | TGTGCCAGCAGCCGTGCCCAGACTTCAGGGGTAACCTACGAGCAGTACTTC
TRBD1 | TRBJ2-5 | few | TRBV30 | CAWSGQGITETQYF | TGTGCCTGGAGCGGACAGGGGATAACAGAGACCCAGTACTTC
. | TRBJ2-1 | . | TRBV6-6 | CASSPPLADYNEQFF | TGTGCCAGCAGTCCCCCCCTAGCAGACTACAATGAGCAGTTCTTC
. | TRBJ2-7 | . | TRBV6-5 | CASSFGQLYEQYF | TGTGCCAGCAGCTTCGGACAGTTATACGAGCAGTACTTC
TRBD1 | TRBJ1-2 | . | TRBV7-9 | CASSLGGDSSYGYTF | TGTGCCAGCAGCTTAGGTGGGGACAGTAGCTATGGCTACACCTTC
TRBD1 | TRBJ2-6 | . | TRBV19 | CASSGQGATGANVLTF | TGTGCCAGTAGCGGACAGGGGGCCACTGGGGCCAACGTCCTGACTTTC
TRBD1 | TRBJ1-1 | once | TRBV6-6 | CASSRQGAGDTEAFF | TGTGCCAGCAGTCGGCAGGGGGCAGGGGACACTGAAGCTTTCTTT
TRBD1 | TRBJ2-4 | . | TRBV7-9 | CASSFNRQGQNIQYF | TGTGCCAGCAGCTTTAATCGACAGGGGCAAAACATTCAGTACTTC
TRBD1 | TRBJ2-7 | . | TRBV5-4 | CASSLTPTGTLYEQYF | TGTGCCAGCAGCCTTACACCGACAGGGACCCTCTACGAGCAGTACTTC
. | TRBJ2-5 | . | TRBV9 | CASGSAAGAETQYF | TGTGCCAGCGGGTCGGCGGCGGGGGCGGAGACCCAGTACTTC
TRBD1 | TRBJ2-5 | . | TRBV29-1 | CSTQTGGFGETQYF | TGCAGCACCCAGACAGGGGGCTTTGGAGAGACCCAGTACTTC
. | TRBJ1-3 | . | TRBV28 | CASTLTVNSGNTIYF | TGTGCCAGCACCTTAACAGTCAACTCTGGAAACACCATATATTTT
. | TRBJ2-7 | . | TRBV11-2 | CASRWEALEQYF | TGTGCCAGCAGATGGGAGGCCCTCGAGCAGTACTTC
. | TRBJ1-4 | once | TRBV30 | CAWAEGGAEKLFF | TGTGCCTGGGCCGAAGGGGGGGCTGAAAAACTGTTTTTT
. | TRBJ2-3 | . | TRBV5-1 | CASSSTADTQYF | TGCGCCAGCAGCTCAACGGCAGATACGCAGTATTTT
TRBD2 | TRBJ2-1 | . | TRBV5-1 | CASSYGLAGGFSGEQFF | TGCGCCAGCAGCTACGGACTAGCGGGAGGATTCAGCGGTGAGCAGTTCTTC
TRBD2 | TRBJ2-7 | . | TRBV7-8 | CASSLAGLAGRYEQYF | TGTGCCAGCAGCTTAGCTGGCCTAGCGGGAAGGTACGAGCAGTACTTC
. | TRBJ2-3 | once | TRBV5-1 | CASSGLEELNTDTQYF | TGCGCCAGCAGTGGGTTGGAGGAGCTGAACACAGATACGCAGTATTTT
. | TRBJ2-2 | . | TRBV6-6 | CASSFDGRKTGELFF | TGTGCCAGCAGTTTTGACGGGAGAAAAACCGGGGAGCTGTTTTTT
TRBD1 | TRBJ2-1 | . | TRBV11-1 | CASSLTGEINEQFF | TGTGCCAGCAGCTTGACAGGGGAGATCAATGAGCAGTTCTTC
TRBD1 | TRBJ1-2 | . | TRBV5-6 | CASSSGTGDGYTF | TGTGCCAGCAGCTCAGGGACAGGGGATGGCTACACCTTC
. | TRBJ2-6 | . | TRBV2 | CASRRTGAGANVLTF | TGTGCCAGCAGGCGCACAGGAGCCGGGGCCAACGTCCTGACTTTC
. | TRBJ1-5 | . | TRBV9 | CASSINGGDAQPQHF | TGTGCCAGCAGTATCAACGGAGGGGATGCACAGCCCCAGCATTTT
. | TRBJ2-1 | . | TRBV2 | CASPLESSYNEQFF | TGTGCCAGCCCTCTCGAGAGCTCCTACAATGAGCAGTTCTTC